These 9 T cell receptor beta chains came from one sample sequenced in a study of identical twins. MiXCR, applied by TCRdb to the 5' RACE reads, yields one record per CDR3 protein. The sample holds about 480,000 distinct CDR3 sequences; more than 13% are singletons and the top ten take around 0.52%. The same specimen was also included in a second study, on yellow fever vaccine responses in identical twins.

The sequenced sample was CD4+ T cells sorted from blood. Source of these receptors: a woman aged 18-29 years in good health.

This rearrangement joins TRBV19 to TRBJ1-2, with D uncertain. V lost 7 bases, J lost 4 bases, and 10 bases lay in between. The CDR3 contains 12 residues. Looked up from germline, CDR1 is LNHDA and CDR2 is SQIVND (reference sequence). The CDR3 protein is CASKIEGYGYTF. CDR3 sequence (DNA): TGTGCCAGTAAGATAGAAGGCTATGGCTACACCTTC.

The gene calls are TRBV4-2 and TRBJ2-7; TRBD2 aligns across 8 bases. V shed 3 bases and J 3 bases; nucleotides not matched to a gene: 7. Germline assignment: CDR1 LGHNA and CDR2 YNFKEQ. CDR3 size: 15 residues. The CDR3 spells CASSHGGSGDYEQYF. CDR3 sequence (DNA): TGTGCCAGCAGCCATGGAGGTAGCGGGGACTACGAGCAGTACTTC.

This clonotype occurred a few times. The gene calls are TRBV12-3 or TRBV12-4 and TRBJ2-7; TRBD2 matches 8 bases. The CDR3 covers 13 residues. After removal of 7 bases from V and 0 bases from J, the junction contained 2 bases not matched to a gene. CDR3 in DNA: TGTGCCAGCACGCGGGGGGCCTCCTACGAGCAGTACTTC. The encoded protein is CASTRGASYEQYF.

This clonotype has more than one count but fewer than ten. CDR3 in amino acids: CSARDFRGDAYEQYF. DNA of the CDR3: TGCAGTGCTAGAGATTTCCGGGGGGACGCCTACGAGCAGTACTTC. The chain is built from TRBV20-1 and TRBJ2-7; 7 bases map to TRBD2. The J segment lost 2 bases and the V segment lost 0 bases, leaving 7 bases of the junction unmatched. This CDR3 region has 15 residues. Germline CDR1 and CDR2: DFQATT and SNEGSKA (reference sequence).

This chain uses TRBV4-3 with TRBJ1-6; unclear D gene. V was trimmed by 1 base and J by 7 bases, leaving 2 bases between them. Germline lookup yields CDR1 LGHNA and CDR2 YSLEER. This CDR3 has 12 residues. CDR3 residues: CASSQANSPLHF. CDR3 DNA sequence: TGCGCCAGCAGCCAAGCCAATTCACCCCTCCACTTT.

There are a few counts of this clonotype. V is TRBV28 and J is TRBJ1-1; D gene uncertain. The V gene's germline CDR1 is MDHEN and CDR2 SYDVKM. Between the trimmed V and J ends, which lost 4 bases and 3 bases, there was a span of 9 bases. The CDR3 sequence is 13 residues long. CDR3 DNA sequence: TGTGCCAGCAGTTCCGAGAGGGACACTGAAGCTTTCTTT. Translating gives CASSSERDTEAFF.

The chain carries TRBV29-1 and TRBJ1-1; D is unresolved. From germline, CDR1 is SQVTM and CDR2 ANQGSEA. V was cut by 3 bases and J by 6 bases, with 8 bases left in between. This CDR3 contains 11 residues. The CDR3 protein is CSVEERAEAFF. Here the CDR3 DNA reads TGCAGCGTTGAGGAAAGGGCTGAAGCTTTCTTT.

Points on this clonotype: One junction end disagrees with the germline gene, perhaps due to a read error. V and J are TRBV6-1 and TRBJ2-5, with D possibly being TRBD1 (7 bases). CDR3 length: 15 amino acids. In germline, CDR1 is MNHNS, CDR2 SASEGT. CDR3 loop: CASRHRQGLQGTQYF. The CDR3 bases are TGTGCCAGCAGACACAGACAGGGACTTCAAGGGACCCAGTACTTC.

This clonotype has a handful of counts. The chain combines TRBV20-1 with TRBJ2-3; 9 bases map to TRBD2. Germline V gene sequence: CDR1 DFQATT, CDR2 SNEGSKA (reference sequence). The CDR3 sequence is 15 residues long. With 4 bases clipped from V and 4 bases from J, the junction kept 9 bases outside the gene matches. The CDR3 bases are TGCAGTGCTATTCAAGCGGGAGGTTGGGCAGATACGCAGTATTTT. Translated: CSAIQAGGWADTQYF.